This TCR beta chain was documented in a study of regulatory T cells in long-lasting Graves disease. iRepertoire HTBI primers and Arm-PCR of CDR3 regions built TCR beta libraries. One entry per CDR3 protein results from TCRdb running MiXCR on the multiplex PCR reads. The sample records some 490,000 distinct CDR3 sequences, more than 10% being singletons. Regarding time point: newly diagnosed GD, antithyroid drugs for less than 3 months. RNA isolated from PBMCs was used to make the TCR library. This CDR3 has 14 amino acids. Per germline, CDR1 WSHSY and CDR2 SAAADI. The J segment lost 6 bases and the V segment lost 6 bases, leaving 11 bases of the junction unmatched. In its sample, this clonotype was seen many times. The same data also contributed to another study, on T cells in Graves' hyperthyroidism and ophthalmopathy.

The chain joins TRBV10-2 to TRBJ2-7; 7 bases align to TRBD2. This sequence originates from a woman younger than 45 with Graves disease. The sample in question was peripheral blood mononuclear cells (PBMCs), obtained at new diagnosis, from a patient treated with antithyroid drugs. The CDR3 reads CASRGLDLPSEQYF. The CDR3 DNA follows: TGCGCCAGCAGAGGACTAGATTTACCTAGCGAGCAGTACTTC.